The 20 T cell receptor beta chains below all came from one sample that was sequenced in a study of human T cells and chemical hapten exposure. Time point: healthy volunteer bleed at 6 weeks. The study extracted total RNA from unfractionated whole blood. TCRdb redid the calling of the RACE reads with MiXCR, one entry per CDR3 protein. The sample records roughly 80,000 distinct CDR3 sequences, 8.6% being singletons. What was sequenced was whole blood. These receptors came from a female donor in good health. Some clones in this sample may be carry-over from other donors' samples.

Only a few counts were recorded for this clonotype. V and J are TRBV7-9 and TRBJ1-1; 9 bases match TRBD1. V lost 4 bases to trimming and J lost 4 bases; unmatched junction nucleotides: 7. The V gene's germline CDR1 is SEHNR and CDR2 FQNEAQ (reference sequence). The CDR3 consists of 15 residues. CDR3 loop: CASSSRDRATTEAFF. In DNA form, the CDR3 reads TGTGCCAGCAGCTCCCGGGACAGGGCAACCACTGAAGCTTTCTTT.

This clonotype was observed a handful of times. The V gene is TRBV5-1, the J gene TRBJ1-4; D is uncertain. Germline values: CDR1 SGHRS, CDR2 YFSETQ. V was pared by 5 bases and J by 5 bases, with 13 bases between. The CDR3 totals 14 residues. The CDR3 reads CASRVTPANEKLFF. As DNA, the CDR3 is TGCGCCAGCAGGGTCACCCCAGCGAATGAAAAACTGTTTTTT.

The rearrangement links TRBV10-3 to TRBJ2-3; 7 nucleotides line up with TRBD2. Per germline, CDR1 ENHRY and CDR2 SYGVKD. The CDR3 is made up of 15 amino acids. J lost 2 bases, V lost 3 bases, and 5 bases had no gene match. In DNA form, the CDR3 reads TGTGCCATCAGTGATCGGGGGGACTTCACAGATACGCAGTATTTT. Its translation is CAISDRGDFTDTQYF.

This clonotype was picked up many times. The rearrangement uses TRBV12-3 or TRBV12-4 and TRBJ1-4, with TRBD1 as a possible D gene (6 bases). The CDR3 is 15 amino acids. V was pared by 4 bases and J by 4 bases, with 13 bases between. Here the CDR3 reads CASSSTGSLNEKLFF. The CDR3 bases are TGTGCCAGCAGTTCTACAGGGAGCCTTAATGAAAAACTGTTTTTT.

As to this clonotype: The germline gene is not matched at one end of the junction; a read error may be the cause. The CDR3 bases are TGTGACAGCAGCCAAGCGCAGGGCGGGGGCACAGATACGCAGTATTTT. Amino acid sequence: CDSSQAQGGGTDTQYF. V is TRBV4-2 and J is TRBJ2-3; possibly TRBD2 for D (6 bases). Germline loops: CDR1 LGHNA, CDR2 YNFKEQ. There are 16 residues in the CDR3.

This clonotype was seen ten or more times. V is TRBV7-9 and J is TRBJ1-1; no clear D. In germline, CDR1 is SEHNR, CDR2 FQNEAQ (reference sequence). Trimming took 4 bases from V and 0 from J, leaving 12 bases between them. The CDR3 is made up of 15 amino acids. The CDR3 region is CASSYQSGLNTEAFF. CDR3 coding DNA: TGTGCCAGCAGCTATCAATCCGGACTGAACACTGAAGCTTTCTTT.

This clonotype was detected many times. The CDR3 loop is CASRLRSGTGGEKLFF. DNA of the CDR3: TGCGCCAGCAGACTGCGATCCGGGACAGGGGGAGAAAAACTGTTTTTT. This chain uses TRBV5-1 with TRBJ1-4, with 11 bases that match TRBD1. The CDR3 covers 16 residues. V was clipped by 5 bases and J by 8 bases; unmatched bases: 11. Per the germline V gene, CDR1 is SGHRS and CDR2 is YFSETQ. Variable domain in full (rest from reference TRBV5-1 and TRBJ1-4): KAGVTQTPRYLIKTRGQQVTLSCSPISGHRSVSWYQQTPGQGLQFLFEYFSETQRNKGNFPGRFSGRQFSNSRSEMNVSTLELGDSALYLCASRLRSGTGGEKLFFGSGTQLSVL.

This clonotype showed up many times. V gene TRBV10-3 combines with J gene TRBJ1-3, with D unresolved. V was trimmed by 2 bases and J by 0 bases, leaving 14 bases between them. Germline lookup yields CDR1 ENHRY and CDR2 SYGVKD. The CDR3 is 17 residues long. CDR3 sequence reads: CAISESQVWGSGNTIYF. CDR3 bases: TGTGCCATCAGTGAGAGTCAAGTGTGGGGCTCTGGAAACACCATATATTTT.

This clonotype was recorded at least ten times. The rearrangement uses TRBV7-9 and TRBJ1-5; D may be TRBD1 (5 bases). V was clipped by 5 bases and J by 0 bases, with 23 bases between them. This CDR3 contains 19 residues. Germline assignment: CDR1 SEHNR and CDR2 FQNEAQ (reference sequence). The CDR3 loop reads CASSPGPFSRGVSNQPQHF. As DNA, the CDR3 is TGTGCCAGCAGCCCCGGACCATTTTCCCGGGGGGTTAGCAATCAGCCCCAGCATTTT.

This clonotype was picked up many times. The CDR3 protein is CSVKRGPGTDTQYF. The CDR3 nucleotides read TGCAGTGTGAAGCGGGGCCCCGGGACAGATACGCAGTATTTT. This rearrangement joins TRBV20-1 to TRBJ2-3, with 7 bases identical to TRBD2. With V trimmed by 7 bases and J by 3 bases, 10 bases remained unmatched. The CDR3 length is 14 residues. In germline, CDR1 is DFQATT, CDR2 SNEGSKA (reference sequence).

The rearrangement uses TRBV20-1 and TRBJ2-7; D remains ambiguous. Deletions cut 2 bases from V and 0 bases from J, with 5 bases between. Germline CDR1 and CDR2: DFQATT and SNEGSKA (reference sequence). CDR3 length: 12 amino acids. This CDR3 is CSARRDSYEQYF. The CDR3 bases are TGCAGTGCTAGAAGGGACTCCTACGAGCAGTACTTC.

This clonotype was observed at least ten times. The rearrangement uses TRBV12-3 or TRBV12-4 and TRBJ1-2, with TRBD1 matching 7 bases. The CDR3 sequence is 16 residues long. The junction had 15 bases not matched to a gene; V was cut back by 3 bases and J by 8 bases. Written as DNA, the CDR3 is TGTGCCAGCAGTTTTGGTTTTTCAGTTAGGGGACAGGGCTACACCTTC. The encoded protein is CASSFGFSVRGQGYTF.

In its sample, this clonotype was seen many times. The chain links TRBV7-2 to TRBJ1-5; 8 bases map to TRBD1. Unmatched junction bases numbered 5, after V lost 1 base and J lost 6 bases. The CDR3 has 15 residues. Looked up from germline, CDR1 is SGHTA and CDR2 is FQGNSA. The CDR3 loop is CASSLVARGLQPQHF. For the CDR3, the DNA is TGTGCCAGCAGCTTAGTCGCCAGGGGGCTTCAGCCCCAGCATTTT.

The table lists this clonotype with many counts. V and J are TRBV3-1 and TRBJ1-4; 8 bases map to TRBD1. J gave up 11 bases and V 6 bases, and 5 bases lay outside the gene matches. The CDR3 spans 12 residues. Germline V CDR1 and CDR2: LGHDT, YNNKEL (reference sequence). CDR3 bases: TGTGCCAGCAGGTCGACAGGGGAGAAACTGTTTTTT. Protein: CASRSTGEKLFF.

The sample holds many counts of this clonotype. The chain combines TRBV27 with TRBJ2-7, with TRBD1 matching 7 bases. The germline V gene has CDR1 MNHEY and CDR2 SMNVEV (reference sequence). V dropped 6 bases and J dropped 1; count of bases not matched to a gene: 0. The CDR3 extends over 12 amino acids. The CDR3 nucleotides are TGTGCCAGCAGACAGGGGTCCTACGAGCAGTACTTC. As protein: CASRQGSYEQYF.

This clonotype was observed a few times. This CDR3 reads CASSFLAGGPSTDTQYF. The CDR3 DNA is TGCGCCAGCAGCTTCCTAGCGGGGGGCCCAAGCACAGATACGCAGTATTTT. The J gene is TRBJ2-3, the V gene TRBV5-1; 11 nucleotides line up with TRBD2. Germline V gene data show CDR1 as SGHRS and CDR2 as YFSETQ. The CDR3 extends over 17 amino acids. Unmatched junction bases numbered 5, after V lost 2 bases and J lost 0 bases. Full variable domain (rest looked up from reference TRBV5-1 and TRBJ2-3): KAGVTQTPRYLIKTRGQQVTLSCSPISGHRSVSWYQQTPGQGLQFLFEYFSETQRNKGNFPGRFSGRQFSNSRSEMNVSTLELGDSALYLCASSFLAGGPSTDTQYFGPGTRLTVL.

The gene calls are TRBV12-3 or TRBV12-4 and TRBJ1-4; a possible D gene is TRBD1 (6 bases). CDR3 length equals 15 residues. V dropped 5 bases and J dropped 1 base, with 11 bases sitting between them. CDR3 protein: CASSPGVVTNEKLFF. The CDR3 DNA reads TGTGCCAGCAGTCCAGGGGTGGTAACTAATGAAAAACTGTTTTTT.

The V and J genes are TRBV4-2 and TRBJ1-4, with 7 positions matching TRBD1. The CDR3 has 17 amino acids. Germline V lookup: CDR1 LGHNA, CDR2 YNFKEQ. The ends lost 0 bases at V and 5 bases at J; junction bases unmatched: 9. The CDR3 loop reads CASSQDVGQKHNEKLFF. As DNA, the CDR3 is TGTGCCAGCAGCCAAGATGTGGGACAGAAGCACAATGAAAAACTGTTTTTT.

The rearrangement joins TRBV7-2 to TRBJ2-4, with unresolved D. V gave up 5 bases and J gave up 4 bases, with 9 bases separating them. The CDR3 has 13 residues. Germline lookup yields CDR1 SGHTA and CDR2 FQGNSA. CDR3 DNA: TGTGCCAGCAGCACCTACTTAAAAAACATTCAGTACTTC. Its protein product is CASSTYLKNIQYF.

The chain joins TRBV6-5 to TRBJ1-3, with TRBD1 as a possible D gene (6 bases). V was trimmed by 6 bases and J by 6 bases, leaving 18 bases between them. The CDR3 totals 15 residues. Germline V lookup: CDR1 MNHEY, CDR2 SVGAGI. CDR3 bases: TGTGCCAGCAGAACACCGACAGGACACACAAACACCATATATTTT. Amino acid sequence: CASRTPTGHTNTIYF.